Below are 28 T cell receptor beta chains sequenced from a single sample in a study of OX40 agonist ivuxolimab in advanced cancers. Assay used: immunoSEQ multiplex PCR; TCRdb lists only in-frame clones, some missing. This table has about 21,000 clones, more than 80% appearing once. The sequencing used CD4+ or CD8+ T cells sorted from blood, collected in a trial of the OX40 agonist ivuxolimab. The source of these receptors is an adult with an advanced solid tumor such as melanoma, head and neck, liver or kidney cancer.

This CDR3 reads CASSRNLYNEQFF. CDR3 DNA sequence: TGTGCCAGCTCCCGGAACCTCTACAATGAGCAGTTCTTC. The chain combines TRBV27 with TRBJ2-1; D is unresolved. V was shortened by 8 bases and J by 3 bases, with 11 bases between the two germline ends. Germline CDR1 and CDR2: MNHEY and SMNVEV (reference sequence). This CDR3 has 13 amino acids.

The chain carries TRBV28 and TRBJ1-6; D gene uncertain. The V end was cut by 9 bases, the J end by 6 bases, with 18 bases between. The CDR3 is 15 amino acids. The germline gives CDR1 MDHEN, CDR2 SYDVKM. DNA for the CDR3: TGTGCCAGTCTGGCGGAAACCCTCAGTAATTCACCCCTCCACTTT. Its translation is CASLAETLSNSPLHF.

This clone was counted between two and nine times. The chain couples TRBV7-3 to TRBJ2-7; 7 nucleotides line up with TRBD1. V lost 4 bases, J lost 7 bases, and 4 bases stayed unmatched. The CDR3 has 12 residues. Germline CDR1 SGHTA, CDR2 FQGTGA. The CDR3 DNA reads TGTGCCAGCAGCTCCGGGACAGAAGAGCAGTACTTC. Encoded protein: CASSSGTEEQYF. The whole variable domain, remainder taken from reference TRBV7-3 and TRBJ2-7, is GAGVSQTPSNKVTEKGKYVELRCDPISGHTALYWYRQSLGQGPEFLIYFQGTGAADDSGLPNDRFFAVRPEGSVSTLKIQRTERGDSAVYLCASSSGTEEQYFGPGTRLTVT.

This clone was picked up a small number of times. The V and J genes are TRBV5-4 and TRBJ2-1; D remains unclear. The CDR3 runs to 14 residues. From germline, CDR1 is SGHNT and CDR2 YYREEE (reference sequence). The ends were cut back, 5 bases at V and 5 bases at J, with 14 bases in the middle. CDR3 sequence (DNA): TGTGCCAGCAGTACGGAGACTCTAAACAATGAGCAGTTCTTC. Protein product: CASSTETLNNEQFF.

J is TRBJ2-2 and V is TRBV12-5; D perhaps matches TRBD2 (5 bases). The CDR3 runs to 13 residues. V lost 1 base, J lost 8 bases, and 8 bases lay in between. Per germline, CDR1 LGHNT and CDR2 FRNRAP. CDR3 protein: CASGLGERGELFF. CDR3 coding DNA: TGTGCTAGTGGTTTGGGGGAGCGGGGGGAGCTGTTTTTT.

The chain carries TRBV5-8 and TRBJ2-5; D not resolved. Germline-derived CDR1 and CDR2 are SGHTS and YDEGEE. CDR3 length equals 16 residues. V was cut by 1 base and J by 2 bases, with 15 bases left in between. In nucleotides, the CDR3 is TGTGCCAGCAGCTTGTCGGAATCCCCTCTTCAAGAGACCCAGTACTTC. This codes for CASSLSESPLQETQYF.

V and J are TRBV5-1 and TRBJ2-3; no definite D call. The CDR3 is 14 residues long. The germline gives CDR1 SGHRS, CDR2 YFSETQ. V was shortened by 4 bases and J by 0 bases, with 9 bases between the two germline ends. Here the CDR3 reads CASSLDRSTDTQYF. CDR3 in DNA: TGCGCCAGCAGCCTGGATCGCAGCACAGATACGCAGTATTTT.

The rearrangement uses TRBV6-6 and TRBJ1-1, with TRBD1 matching 8 bases. The CDR3 has 16 amino acids. The trim removed 4 bases at V and 6 bases at J, leaving 13 bases unmatched. The germline V gene encodes CDR1 MNHNY and CDR2 SVGAGI (reference sequence). The CDR3 region has the DNA TGTGCCAGCAGTTTGAACCACAGGGGGGATTGGGCTGAAGCTTTCTTT. This gives the protein CASSLNHRGDWAEAFF.

The chain has TRBV4-1 and TRBJ2-7; 12 bases match TRBD1. The V gene's germline CDR1 is MGHRA and CDR2 YSYEKL. The length of the CDR3 is 16 residues. V dropped 4 bases and J dropped 6; count of bases not matched to a gene: 10. The CDR3 loop is CASSLAGTGGYIEQYF. The CDR3 bases are TGCGCCAGCAGCCTCGCCGGGACAGGGGGCTATATCGAGCAGTACTTC.

The chain has TRBV6-6 and TRBJ2-7, with D hard to call. Trimming took 7 bases from V and 9 from J, leaving 7 bases between them. The CDR3 runs 9 residues. The germline gives CDR1 MNHNY, CDR2 SVGAGI (reference sequence). The CDR3 coding sequence is TGTGCCAGCATGTCCCCGCAGTACTTC. Translated: CASMSPQYF.

This clone was picked up one time. The rearrangement joins TRBV18 to TRBJ2-3; 7 nucleotides agree with TRBD1. Germline V CDR1 and CDR2: KGHSH, LQKENI. This CDR3 has 14 amino acids. The trim removed 3 bases at V and 1 base at J, leaving 1 base unmatched. The CDR3 loop is CASSPGTGTDTQYF. CDR3 DNA sequence: TGTGCCAGCTCACCCGGGACAGGCACAGATACGCAGTATTTT.

This clone was recorded only once. Other nucleotide sequences in the sample specify the same CDR3. The chain is built from TRBV27 and TRBJ2-7, with D uncertain. Germline V lookup: CDR1 MNHEY, CDR2 SMNVEV (reference sequence). This CDR3 is built from 12 residues. Trimming removed 6 bases from V and 7 bases from J, with 13 bases in between. CDR3: CASSRSGGEQYF. DNA of the CDR3: TGTGCCAGCAGCCGGTCGGGTGGGGAGCAGTACTTC.

Only a few counts were recorded for this clone. The chain links TRBV14 to TRBJ1-2, with TRBD1 identical over 7 bases. V was clipped by 3 bases and J by 4 bases; unmatched bases: 8. The CDR3 covers 15 residues. Germline CDR1 is SGHDN and CDR2 is FVKESK. For the CDR3, the DNA is TGTGCCAGCAGCCAGGGGACAGCACTTTTCTATGGCTACACCTTC. Protein: CASSQGTALFYGYTF. Filled out from reference TRBV14 and TRBJ1-2, the complete variable domain reads EAGVTQFPSHSVIEKGQTVTLRCDPISGHDNLYWYRRVMGKEIKFLLHFVKESKQDESGMPNNRFLAERTGGTYSTLKVQPAELEDSGVYFCASSQGTALFYGYTFGSGTRLTVV.

J is TRBJ1-1 and V is TRBV5-4; possibly TRBD1 for D (5 bases). V lost 0 bases to trimming and J lost 4 bases, with 10 bases between them. Germline V CDR1 and CDR2: SGHNT, YYREEE (reference sequence). The CDR3 spans 14 residues. DNA for the CDR3: TGTGCCAGCAGCTTGGCCGGGGGGAGCACTGAAGCTTTCTTT. Translating gives CASSLAGGSTEAFF.

The chain combines TRBV25-1 with TRBJ2-3; a possible D gene is TRBD2 (8 bases). The V and J ends lost 1 base and 4 bases respectively, with 15 bases between them. The CDR3 length is 16 residues. Germline CDR1 MGHDK, CDR2 SYGVNS. The CDR3 region has the DNA TGTGCCAGCAGTGAATTGGGCGGGGGGACAGCAGATACGCAGTATTTT. Protein: CASSELGGGTADTQYF.

This chain uses TRBV9 with TRBJ1-6, with no clear D. The germline CDR1 and CDR2 sequences are SGDLS and YYNGEE. V lost 3 bases, J lost 7 bases, and 17 bases lay in between. This CDR3 is built from 16 residues. In nucleotides, the CDR3 is TGTGCCAGCAGCGCCCAAGGCGGTCAGGAGAATTCACCCCTCCACTTT. It encodes CASSAQGGQENSPLHF. Full variable domain (remainder filled in from reference TRBV9 and TRBJ1-6): DSGVTQTPKHLITATGQRVTLRCSPRSGDLSVYWYQQSLDQGLQFLIQYYNGEERAKGNILERFSAQQFPDLHSELNLSSLELGDSALYFCASSAQGGQENSPLHFGNGTRLTVT.

The chain carries TRBV18 and TRBJ2-5; 11 nucleotides align to TRBD1. Unmatched junction bases numbered 7, after V lost 2 bases and J lost 5 bases. Per the germline V gene, CDR1 is KGHSH and CDR2 is LQKENI. CDR3 size: 16 residues. The CDR3 is CASSPADRGRWETQYF. The CDR3 DNA is TGTGCCAGCTCACCAGCGGACAGGGGGCGTTGGGAGACCCAGTACTTC.

This chain links TRBV6-6 with TRBJ2-3; 7 nucleotides match TRBD1. Germline trimming cut 5 bases from V and 10 bases from J; bases unmatched to any gene: 6. The CDR3 runs 12 residues. The V gene's germline CDR1 is MNHNY and CDR2 SVGAGI (reference sequence). This CDR3 reads CASSPTGSAQYF. The CDR3, as DNA: TGTGCCAGCAGTCCGACAGGGTCTGCGCAGTATTTT.

The rearrangement links TRBV27 to TRBJ1-5; D unresolved. Germline V gene lookup returns CDR1 MNHEY and CDR2 SMNVEV (reference sequence). Trimming removed 1 base from V and 2 bases from J, with 3 bases in between. The CDR3 sequence is 13 residues long. The CDR3 sequence is CASSLWGNQPQHF. For the CDR3, the DNA is TGTGCCAGCAGTTTATGGGGCAATCAGCCCCAGCATTTT.

The chain uses TRBV4-2 and TRBJ2-3; D possibly uses TRBD1 or TRBD2 (6 bases each). V was pared by 0 bases and J by 0 bases, with 10 bases between. The germline V gene has CDR1 LGHNA and CDR2 YNFKEQ. This CDR3 has 16 residues. The CDR3 sequence is CASSQDGGTSTDTQYF. Here the CDR3 DNA reads TGTGCCAGCAGCCAAGATGGCGGGACAAGCACAGATACGCAGTATTTT.

The rearrangement uses TRBV6-5 and TRBJ2-3; no clear D. V was clipped by 0 bases and J by 0 bases, with 10 bases between them. Germline V gene sequence: CDR1 MNHEY, CDR2 SVGAGI. This CDR3 spans 16 amino acids. CDR3 protein: CASSYSTGASTDTQYF. CDR3 nucleotides: TGTGCCAGCAGTTACTCGACGGGTGCTAGCACAGATACGCAGTATTTT.

The chain has TRBV19 and TRBJ2-7, with TRBD2 matching 8 bases. Looked up from germline, CDR1 is LNHDA and CDR2 is SQIVND (reference sequence). This CDR3 spans 14 amino acids. With V trimmed by 4 bases and J by 3 bases, 5 bases remained unmatched. The CDR3 loop is CASSSSGASYEQYF. CDR3 bases: TGTGCCAGTAGTAGTAGCGGGGCAAGCTACGAGCAGTACTTC.

By share, this clone ranks as large. The chain joins TRBV5-4 to TRBJ2-7, with D perhaps matching TRBD1 (6 bases). Germline-derived CDR1 and CDR2 are SGHNT and YYREEE (reference sequence). The V end lost 6 bases, the J end lost 3 bases, and 19 bases lay between the germline ends. CDR3 length equals 15 residues. The CDR3 DNA reads as TGTGCCAGCAACCTCATGGGGGCAATGGACTACGAGCAGTACTTC. This encodes CASNLMGAMDYEQYF. Combining the CDR3 with reference TRBV5-4 and TRBJ2-7 gives the whole variable domain ETGVTQSPTHLIKTRGQQVTLRCSSQSGHNTVSWYQQALGQGPQFIFQYYREEENGRGNFPPRFSGLQFPNYSSELNVNALELDDSALYLCASNLMGAMDYEQYFGPGTRLTVT.

This clone appeared a single time. The CDR3 DNA is TGTGCCAGCCACAACCCCGGCCGTAACTATGGCTACACCTTC. Translation: CASHNPGRNYGYTF. This chain links TRBV7-9 with TRBJ1-2, with D unclear. The CDR3 length is 14 residues. Germline CDR1 SEHNR, CDR2 FQNEAQ (reference sequence). V gave up 8 bases and J gave up 1 base, with 14 bases separating them. Combining the CDR3 with reference TRBV7-9 and TRBJ1-2 gives the whole variable domain DTGVSQNPRHKITKRGQNVTFRCDPISEHNRLYWYRQTLGQGPEFLTYFQNEAQLEKSRLLSDRFSAERPKGSFSTLEIQRTEQGDSAMYLCASHNPGRNYGYTFGSGTRLTVV.

The rearrangement links TRBV7-8 to TRBJ2-5; 14 bases match TRBD2. Losses at the gene ends were 5 bases for V and 5 bases for J; bases not matched to a gene: 7. Germline CDR1 and CDR2: SGHVS and FQNEAQ. The CDR3 sequence is 16 residues long. The CDR3: CASSTGLAGGRETQYF. CDR3 DNA: TGTGCCAGCAGCACCGGACTAGCGGGGGGCAGGGAGACCCAGTACTTC.

Relative to its sample, this clone is medium-sized. This chain joins TRBV12-1 and TRBJ2-7; the D call in the table, TRBD2, was not verified against the DNA. TRBV12-1 is tagged as a pseudogene. The CDR3 is 14 residues long. The CDR3 bases are TGTGCCAGCAGCTCTCGCCCGGGATCCTACGAGCAGTACTTC. Its translation is CASSSRPGSYEQYF.

This clone is judged medium-sized (0.01 to 0.1%). The V and J genes are TRBV2 and TRBJ2-3; 9 nucleotides align to TRBD2. This CDR3 is built from 16 residues. In germline, CDR1 is SNHLY, CDR2 FYNNEI. Trimming cost V 1 base and J 3 bases; bases outside gene matches: 5. CDR3 nucleotides: TGTGCCAGCAGTGAAGGGGCGGGAGGGCCGACAGATACGCAGTATTTT. Its protein product is CASSEGAGGPTDTQYF.

CDR3: CASSPGLDYGYTF. CDR3 DNA: TGTGCCAGCAGCCCCGGGCTGGACTATGGCTACACCTTC. V and J are TRBV7-3 and TRBJ1-2; D gene unclear. The length of the CDR3 is 13 residues. The V gene lost 5 bases and the J gene lost 3 bases, with 10 bases spanning the gap. The germline V gene has CDR1 SGHTA and CDR2 FQGTGA.